The rows below give T cell receptor beta chains drawn from one sample of a study of blood T cell repertoires in COVID-19. Data came from immunoSEQ multiplex PCR; TCRdb stores just in-frame clones and leaves some out. The sample consists of 43,000 or so clones, around 88% of them appearing once. The material sequenced was peripheral blood. These receptor sequences come from a woman of 80 years or more with acute or convalescent COVID-19. Both conserved end residues are part of each CDR3. A D gene is named only where the DNA matches it firmly. The size entry is marked missing in some rows and otherwise reads once, few, many or a size class.

j_call | d_call | cdr3_length | v_call | clone_size | cdr3_nt | cdr3_aa
TRBJ1-2 | TRBD1 | 13 | TRBV6-5 | once | TGTGCCAGCAGTCAGACAGGGGGCTTGGGCTACACCTTC | CASSQTGGLGYTF
TRBJ2-2 | NA | 13 | TRBV29-1 | NA | TGCAGCGTTGTAGGGGGGGGCACCGGGGAGCTGTTTTTT | CSVVGGGTGELFF
TRBJ2-7 | NA | 13 | TRBV7-2 | NA | TGTGCCAGCAGCTTAGCAGGAGCATACGAGCAGTACTTC | CASSLAGAYEQYF
TRBJ1-2 | NA | 11 | TRBV20-1 | once | TGCAGTGCTAGAGATAAGAGAAGCTACACCTTC | CSARDKRSYTF
TRBJ2-3 | NA | 13 | TRBV5-6 | NA | TGTGCCAGCAGCTTAGAACGAGCGACCGTCCTGTATTTT | CASSLERATVLYF
TRBJ1-4 | NA | 16 | TRBV15 | NA | TGTGCCACCAGCAGTGCCTGGGCAGGGAGGCGGGAAAAACTGTTTTTT | CATSSAWAGRREKLFF
TRBJ2-7 | NA | 12 | TRBV6-6 | NA | TGTGCCAGCAGCCTCTCGGAGGTAGAGCAGTACTTC | CASSLSEVEQYF
TRBJ2-5 | TRBD2 | 15 | TRBV5-1 | NA | TGCGCCAGCAGACCAACCGGGACTAACCAAGAGACCCAGTACTTC | CASRPTGTNQETQYF
TRBJ2-5 | TRBD2 | 15 | TRBV7-9 | NA | TGTGCCAGCAGTCTAGCGGGGGGGCCGACAGAGACCCAGTACTTC | CASSLAGGPTETQYF
TRBJ2-7 | TRBD1 | 11 | TRBV11-2 | NA | TGCGCGGGACAGGGGGCGTACGAGCAGTACTTC | CAGQGAYEQYF
TRBJ2-6 | TRBD1 | 16 | TRBV18 | NA | TGTGCCAGCTCTCCGGACAGGGCGGCTGGGGCCAACGTCCTGACTTTC | CASSPDRAAGANVLTF
TRBJ2-7 | TRBD1 | 17 | TRBV5-1 | NA | TGCGCCAGCAGCCTATTTCCAGACAGGGTGCAGTCCTACGAGCAGTACTTC | CASSLFPDRVQSYEQYF
TRBJ1-3 | NA | 12 | TRBV6-1 | NA | TGTGCCAGCAGTGAAGTCAGAAACACCATATATTTT | CASSEVRNTIYF
TRBJ2-1 | TRBD2 | 14 | TRBV2 | NA | TGTGCCGCCGGCGGGGGGGCCCTTAGGGATGAGCAGTTCTTC | CAAGGGALRDEQFF
TRBJ2-5 | TRBD2 | 17 | TRBV5-8 | NA | TGTGCCAGCAGCTTGGCCAGGTCGCGGGGGGGCAGAGAGACCCAGTACTTC | CASSLARSRGGRETQYF
TRBJ2-5 | TRBD1 | 15 | TRBV5-1 | few | TGCGCCAGCGGAAGGGACAGGGAGGGACAAGAGACCCAGTACTTC | CASGRDREGQETQYF
TRBJ1-2 | NA | 15 | TRBV5-5 | NA | TGTGCCAGCAGCTTATCCAGACAGGCCGACTATGGCTACACCTTC | CASSLSRQADYGYTF
TRBJ2-3 | TRBD2 | 16 | TRBV6-1 | NA | TGTGCCAGCAGTGATCTAGCGGGGGCTGGCACAGATACGCAGTATTTT | CASSDLAGAGTDTQYF
TRBJ2-7 | TRBD1 | 17 | TRBV3-1/TRBV3-2 | NA | TGTGCCAGCAGCCCCTACCCCACCGGGACAGGGAAGGAAGAGCAGTACTTC | CASSPYPTGTGKEEQYF
TRBJ2-4 | NA | 16 | TRBV6-1 | once | TGTGCCAGCAGTGAAGCGGCAGGGGCCTCCAAAAACATTCAGTACTTC | CASSEAAGASKNIQYF